Following are 4 T cell receptor beta chains from one sample sequenced in a study of post-analysis software for immune sequencing data. cDNA libraries of TCR beta carried unique molecular identifiers. TCRdb itself ran the PCR reads through MiXCR, one entry per CDR3 protein. The table records 650,000 to 850,000 distinct CDR3 sequences, about 57% of them present only once. These receptors lack a known antigen. Whole-study results and caveats: TRBV5-6, TRBV5-1 and TRBV20-1 belonged to a set of roughly five TRBV segments that were more frequent in patients than controls.

The source material was blood. The source of these receptors is a girl aged 5-17 years with multiple sclerosis.

The chain joins TRBV7-2 to TRBJ1-1, with D perhaps TRBD1 (5 bases). Germline CDR1 reads SGHTA; CDR2 reads FQGNSA. The CDR3 totals 15 residues. V lost 3 bases to trimming and J lost 0 bases, with 11 bases between them. CDR3 in DNA: TGTGCCAGCAGCTTTACAGGCCGCATGAACACTGAAGCTTTCTTT. Protein product: CASSFTGRMNTEAFF.

The V call is TRBV6-6, the J call TRBJ2-7; 9 bases are a match to TRBD1. CDR3 size: 16 residues. The junction had 10 bases not matched to a gene; V was cut back by 2 bases and J by 5 bases. Germline loops: CDR1 MNHNY, CDR2 SVGAGI (reference sequence). The CDR3 loop reads CASSYSVGQGIHEQYF. In DNA form, the CDR3 reads TGTGCCAGCAGTTACAGTGTCGGACAGGGGATCCACGAGCAGTACTTC.

This clonotype was observed a few times. The gene calls are TRBV20-1 and TRBJ1-2, with 8 bases that match TRBD1. This CDR3 has 14 residues. CDR1 is DFQATT and CDR2 is SNEGSKA in the germline V gene (reference sequence). With V trimmed by 6 bases and J by 2 bases, 8 bases remained unmatched. The DNA of the CDR3 is TGCAGTGCCCAGACAGGGGCGCTGAACTATGGCTACACCTTC. Amino acids: CSAQTGALNYGYTF.

CDR3 sequence: CSDTGLAGVGEQYF. The CDR3 nucleotides are TGCAGCGATACCGGACTAGCGGGAGTCGGCGAGCAGTACTTC. This sequence joins TRBV29-1 and TRBJ2-4; 13 bases fit TRBD2. The better agreement between TRBJ2-7 and the DNA end casts doubt on the J call. This CDR3 has 14 amino acids. Germline CDR1 is SQVTM and CDR2 is ANQGSEA.